This T cell receptor (beta chain) was identified during a study (dated by TCRdb to about 2016). Counted from cysteine to phenylalanine, this CDR3 has 14 amino acids. Only the CDR3 portion is preserved as DNA: 42 bases, with reading frame beginning at the first base. Based on the germline V gene (reference sequence), the CDR1 and CDR2 sequences are DFQATT and SNEGSKA. The V end gives up 5 bases and the J end 5 bases, leaving 8 bases in the junction not matched to a gene. As for this clonotype: Its antigen remains unidentified. There are no base qualities to consult, and no much larger clone falls within one base.

The library relied on RT-PCR. This sample was sequenced with an Illumina MiSeq. The public reads were reanalyzed by TCRdb: fastp trimming at Q25, MiXCR alignment, in-frame beta chains only. Rows merge per CDR3 protein into single entries with the most common DNA and genes. In this sample the table shows about 680,000 distinct CDR3 sequences, 13% to 15% of which occur a single time. Jointly, the top ten make up 3.6% of the sample. Source material: memory CD4+ T cells from blood. The source is a female donor in good health, serving as a healthy control. The chain is assembled from TRBV20-1 and TRBJ2-2, with TRBD2 identical over 7 junction bases. The CDR3 sequence is CSAQTGLTTGELFF. The nucleotide sequence is given as TGCAGTGCTCAAACGGGACTAACGACCGGGGAGCTGTTTTTT.